The sequence of this T cell receptor (beta chain) was determined in a study of response to subunit inactivated influenza vaccine. The study's findings and limits: Authors suggested each seasonal influenza vaccination recruits few new T cells.

This CDR3 spans 13 amino acids. Germline V gene lookup returns CDR1 KGHSH and CDR2 LQKENI. TCRdb used MiXCR to reprocess the RT-PCR reads, holding one entry per CDR3 protein. The sample consists of approximately 530,000 distinct CDR3 sequences, around 7.9% of them appearing once. This clonotype has ten or more counts. Its cognate antigen is unknown. Germline is not matched at one junction end, which may reflect a read error. This TCR derives from a man between 50 and 75 years old who received an inactivated influenza vaccine. The material sequenced was PBMCs from blood, taken less than 30 months after vaccination. The chain recombines TRBV18 with TRBJ2-5, with a weak D call TRBD1 (5 bases). In DNA form, the CDR3 reads TGCGCCAGCAGCAGGGATCTCCAAGAGACCCAGTACTTC. Translated: CASSRDLQETQYF.